Below are 15 T cell receptor beta chains sequenced from a single sample in a study of T-cell reconstitution after alpha-beta-depleted transplantation in children. A library of TCRbeta sequences, prepared with unique molecular identifiers, was generated. MiXCR, applied by TCRdb to the PCR reads, yields one record per CDR3 protein. The sample includes around 200,000 distinct CDR3 sequences, under 9.5% seen only once; the top ten take about 6%. The sample was PBMCs from the stem cell graft donor, taken from the stem cell graft. The source is a human donor who donated a stem cell graft to a child with acute lymphoblastic leukemia.

This clonotype was observed at least ten times. CDR3 region: CASSQEGQTQYF. The CDR3 nucleotides read TGCGCCAGCAGCCAGGAAGGTCAGACCCAGTACTTC. V usage is TRBV5-1 and J usage is TRBJ2-5; the D is unclear. V shed 4 bases and J shed 6 bases, with 10 bases lying between them. Germline V lookup: CDR1 SGHRS, CDR2 YFSETQ. The CDR3 contains 12 residues.

The CDR3 here is CASSSPPGGGAHNEQFF. CDR3 nucleotide sequence: TGTGCCAGCAGCTCCCCACCCGGCGGGGGGGCCCACAATGAGCAGTTCTTC. The chain uses TRBV7-9 and TRBJ2-1; TRBD2 aligns across 9 bases. The junction had 12 bases not matched to a gene; V was cut back by 4 bases and J by 5 bases. Germline CDR1 is SEHNR and CDR2 is FQNEAQ (reference sequence). This CDR3 region has 17 residues.

V usage is TRBV12-3 or TRBV12-4 and J usage is TRBJ2-5; 14 nucleotides agree with TRBD2. The V and J ends lost 6 bases and 5 bases, in that order; junction bases with no gene match: 8. This CDR3 region has 16 residues. The CDR3 spells CASSVGTSGGRETQYF. Here the CDR3 DNA reads TGTGCCAGCAGCGTCGGGACTAGCGGGGGACGGGAGACCCAGTACTTC.

This clonotype was seen at least ten times. The CDR3 sequence is CSVGGGLAVPGTDTQYF. The CDR3 DNA reads TGCAGCGTTGGGGGCGGACTAGCGGTGCCTGGCACAGATACGCAGTATTTT. The V and J genes are TRBV29-1 and TRBJ2-3; TRBD2 matches at 10 bases. V lost 4 bases, J lost 1 base, and 11 bases stayed unmatched. Germline CDR1 SQVTM, CDR2 ANQGSEA. The CDR3 is 17 residues long.

This clonotype appeared many times. The V gene is TRBV10-3, the J gene TRBJ1-5; D remains ambiguous. The CDR3 covers 13 residues. Germline V lookup: CDR1 ENHRY, CDR2 SYGVKD. V was shortened by 8 bases and J by 5 bases, with 13 bases between the two germline ends. CDR3 DNA: TGTGCCATCGTCCGGGCACCGGATCAGCCCCAGCATTTT. It yields the protein CAIVRAPDQPQHF.

This chain joins TRBV5-5 and TRBJ2-2; D gene ambiguous. Trimming took off 2 bases at V and 6 bases at J, with 8 bases between the two ends. CDR1 and CDR2 (germline): SGHKS, YYEKEE (reference sequence). This CDR3 has 13 residues. CDR3 sequence reads: CASSLKEAGELFF. The DNA of the CDR3 is TGTGCCAGCAGCTTAAAAGAAGCCGGGGAGCTGTTTTTT.

There are many counts of this clonotype. The J gene is TRBJ1-2, the V gene TRBV6-2 or TRBV6-3, with unresolved D. V gave up 2 bases and J gave up 6 bases, with 10 bases separating them. The length of the CDR3 is 13 residues. Germline values: CDR1 MNHEY, CDR2 SVGEGT. Here the CDR3 DNA reads TGTGCCAGCAGTTACACACGGAGTCATGGCTACACCTTC. Its protein is CASSYTRSHGYTF.

There are a few counts of this clonotype. The chain links TRBV7-2 to TRBJ2-1, with D possibly matching TRBD2 (7 bases). V lost 5 bases to trimming and J lost 5 bases, with 16 bases between them. Germline V CDR1 and CDR2: SGHTA, FQGNSA. This CDR3 is 15 amino acids long. The CDR3 bases are TGTGCCAGCAGCACCCGGGGGGCGGGACACAATGAGCAGTTCTTC. This sequence encodes CASSTRGAGHNEQFF.

This clonotype was counted many times. This rearrangement joins TRBV5-1 to TRBJ2-7, with 7 bases identical to TRBD2. The CDR3 is 12 residues long. Germline CDR1 is SGHRS and CDR2 is YFSETQ. The DNA for the CDR3 is TGCGCGAGCGGGGCCAGCTCCTACGAGCAGTACTTC. It is translated as CASGASSYEQYF. The full variable domain, its missing parts supplied by reference TRBV5-1 and TRBJ2-7, is KAGVTQTPRYLIKTRGQQVTLSCSPISGHRSVSWYQQTPGQGLQFLFEYFSETQRNKGNFPGRFSGRQFSNSRSEMNVSTLELGDSALYLCASGASSYEQYFGPGTRLTVT.

This clonotype showed up many times. The chain couples TRBV25-1 to TRBJ1-3, with 7 bases lining up with TRBD1. Germline CDR1 is MGHDK and CDR2 is SYGVNS. V dropped 1 base and J dropped 2; count of bases not matched to a gene: 2. The CDR3 totals 15 residues. This chain's CDR3 is CASSEFDRAGNTIYF. CDR3 nucleotide sequence: TGTGCCAGCAGTGAATTTGACAGGGCTGGAAACACCATATATTTT.

The chain is built from TRBV29-1 and TRBJ2-1; 8 nucleotides match TRBD2. V trimming: 3 bases; J trimming: 5 bases; junction bases outside the gene matches: 12. The CDR3 extends over 16 amino acids. Germline values: CDR1 SQVTM, CDR2 ANQGSEA. CDR3 region: CSVDAGAGGMNNEQFF. The CDR3 DNA follows: TGCAGCGTTGATGCCGGGGCGGGGGGTATGAACAATGAGCAGTTCTTC.

The sample holds many counts of this clonotype. V gene TRBV5-1 combines with J gene TRBJ2-1; no definite D call. Germline CDR1 reads SGHRS; CDR2 reads YFSETQ. V lost 6 bases, J lost 10 bases, and 17 bases lay in between. This CDR3 comprises 13 residues. The CDR3 loop is CASMIESVGEQFF. In DNA form, the CDR3 reads TGCGCCAGCATGATAGAGTCTGTAGGCGAGCAGTTCTTC.

This clonotype came up a few times. The chain carries TRBV20-1 and TRBJ1-4, with D perhaps matching TRBD1 (5 bases). With 1 base removed from V and 7 bases from J, the gap between germline ends came to 16 bases. CDR3 length equals 15 residues. Germline CDR1 and CDR2: DFQATT and SNEGSKA (reference sequence). This chain's CDR3 is CSARVSDQGVEKLFF. In nucleotides, the CDR3 is TGCAGTGCTAGAGTATCTGACCAGGGCGTTGAAAAACTGTTTTTT.

The CDR3 loop is CASTPLSPWTNHDSNQPQHF. The DNA of the CDR3 is TGCGCCAGCACCCCGCTATCCCCTTGGACGAATCATGACAGCAATCAGCCCCAGCATTTT. The genes are TRBV10-2 and TRBJ1-5; D ambiguous. This CDR3 contains 20 residues. Germline lookup yields CDR1 WSHSY and CDR2 SAAADI. V lost 7 bases and J lost 1, with 29 bases in between.

The chain combines TRBV4-3 with TRBJ2-1, with 12 bases that match TRBD2. The CDR3 is 15 amino acids. V was clipped by 2 bases and J by 7 bases; unmatched bases: 3. Germline CDR1 LGHNA, CDR2 YSLEER. CDR3 nucleotides: TGCGCCAGCAGCCAACTAGCGGGGGGGCCAAATGAGCAGTTCTTC. Translating gives CASSQLAGGPNEQFF.